Listed below are T cell receptor beta chains from one sample, sequenced in a study of blood T cell repertoires in COVID-19. Sequencing was performed with immunoSEQ multiplex PCR; in TCRdb, only in-frame clones are kept and a portion is missing. The sample has just over 650,000 clones, 85% to 90% seen once; the top ten hold roughly 0.25%. The sequencing sample was made of peripheral blood. The receptors originated from a woman aged 18-29 years with acute or convalescent COVID-19. The conserved cysteine and the conserved F or W are not part of the CDR3 here. Fields, in order: V gene, CDR3 protein.

TRBV14 | ASSQDWGGQGFYEQY
TRBV4-1 | ASRRSERGDTQY
TRBV19 | ASSARQGNTEAF
TRBV18 | ASSGRQGETQY
TRBV21-1 | ASSKLRPGQGTEAF
TRBV5-5 | ASSIRQGRTEAF
TRBV14 | ASSQDGENYGYT
TRBV4-1 | ASSLQQGLNSPLH
TRBV6-5 | ASRQRGFNNQPQH
TRBV7-2 | ASSLRGEKLF
TRBV27 | ASSLSQGILYEQY
TRBV19 | AIQQGTEAF
TRBV6-5 | ASSYSGQRWAF
TRBV30 | AWRGRGLYEQF
TRBV7-2 | ASSLETENYGYT
TRBV12-3/TRBV12-4 | ASSLGEINEQF
TRBV3-1/TRBV3-2 | ASGTESRNTEAF
TRBV27 | ASSAGTAPIPPYIGYT
TRBV5-1 | ASSLADGQPYEQY
TRBV6-2/TRBV6-3 | ASSPLYEQY
TRBV19 | ASMRDRNTGELF
TRBV7-3 | ASGGETKRELF
TRBV5-1 | ASSLPRTGDNEQF
TRBV3-1/TRBV3-2 | ASSQAASEQF
TRBV3-1/TRBV3-2 | ASSQGGGLFGYT
TRBV4-3 | ASSQDSRQGDGYT
TRBV12-3/TRBV12-4 | ASNQAGNSPLH
TRBV1 | TSSQAAGEH
TRBV7-3 | ASSDDAGSNTGELF
TRBV2 | ASSYGQGGNQPQH
TRBV3-1/TRBV3-2 | ASSLRDSHTEAF
TRBV30 | AWAAGDIEAF
TRBV27 | ASKAGGTEAF
TRBV15 | ATSRARQSYNEQF
TRBV24-1 | ATASGGAVNEQF
TRBV5-5 | ASSPTLNQETQY
TRBV30 | AGIRGTNYGYT
TRBV27 | ASSSGTGYEQY
TRBV7-2 | ASSSLGEGYNSPLH
TRBV6-6 | ASSLGQGATYEQY
TRBV5-1 | ASSSDRGVQPQH
TRBV6-5 | ASASTGRGEAF
TRBV14 | ASSQGGPPNYGYT
TRBV13 | ASSLEGRTNEKLF
TRBV3-1/TRBV3-2 | ASSQPGPRVVAGYT
TRBV6-5 | ASSYRTGDYGYT
TRBV18 | ASSPPRTGGETQY
TRBV7-2 | GAGITDTQY
TRBV28 | ASSFGQGGTLSESASTDTQY
TRBV7-3 | ARQDRFEQGVHEQY
TRBV9 | ASSVETAYNSPLH
TRBV3-1/TRBV3-2 | ASSPGGWAGQPQH
TRBV14 | ASSRKLGSGVTDTQY